This T cell receptor (beta chain) derives from a study of CD8 T cells in ankylosing spondylitis. Study-wide results and caveats: What seemed typical of ankylosing spondylitis blood was a TCR beta motif built from several highly homologous variants.

TCR beta libraries were made by quantitative 5'-RACE with molecular barcodes. Using its own MiXCR run on the 5' RACE reads, TCRdb lists one record per CDR3 protein. This table holds 750,000 to 850,000 distinct CDR3 sequences, approximately 12% found once. On this clonotype itself: What it recognizes is unknown.

CDR1 and CDR2 from the germline V gene are SEHNR and FQNEAQ (reference sequence). The length of the CDR3 is 15 residues. V was shortened by 6 bases and J by 0 bases, with 11 bases between the two germline ends. Material for sequencing was blood, either unsorted or a sorted T cell fraction (not recorded which). The receptor was isolated from a male donor with ankylosing spondylitis. The J gene is TRBJ1-4, the V gene TRBV7-9; no reliable D call. In nucleotides, the CDR3 is TGTGCCAGCAGTATCAGGAAAGCAACTAATGAAAAACTGTTTTTT. Residues: CASSIRKATNEKLFF.